Below are 31 T cell receptor beta chains sequenced from a single sample in a study of cytomegalovirus exposure and HLA in healthy donors. A multiplex PCR was run with 60 Vbeta primers and 13 Jbeta primers. Assay: immunoSEQ multiplex PCR; the TCRdb copy retains only in-frame clones and omits some. This table has nearly 200,000 clones, around four fifths appearing once. Sequenced input: PBMCs. The receptors here all came from a woman aged 45-65 years in good health and CMV-seropositive.

This clone has only one observation. This sequence joins TRBV2 and TRBJ2-3, with D unresolved. Germline-derived CDR1 and CDR2 are SNHLY and FYNNEI. This CDR3 contains 13 residues. V shed 7 bases and J shed 0 bases, with 8 bases lying between them. DNA for the CDR3: TGTGCCAGCACGTTCTCTAGCACAGATACGCAGTATTTT. The encoded protein is CASTFSSTDTQYF.

The chain uses TRBV20-1 and TRBJ2-1; possibly TRBD2 for D (6 bases). This CDR3 contains 11 residues. Germline values: CDR1 DFQATT, CDR2 SNEGSKA (reference sequence). V was shortened by 2 bases and J by 13 bases, with 12 bases between the two germline ends. CDR3 amino acids: CSARTGTFQFF. CDR3 sequence (DNA): TGCAGTGCTAGAACCGGGACTTTCCAGTTCTTC.

The CDR3 sequence is CASSEARLAGGQDEQFF. Here the CDR3 DNA reads TGTGCCAGCAGTGAAGCGCGGCTAGCGGGGGGGCAGGATGAGCAGTTCTTC. The chain combines TRBV2 with TRBJ2-1, with TRBD2 matching 12 bases. The CDR3 extends over 17 amino acids. Looked up from germline, CDR1 is SNHLY and CDR2 is FYNNEI. V shed 0 bases, J shed 8 bases, and the junction held 8 bases outside the gene matches.

The chain recombines TRBV7-6 with TRBJ1-1, with D possibly TRBD1 on 5 matching bases. CDR3 size: 13 residues. CDR1 is SGHVS and CDR2 is FNYEAQ in the germline V gene. V was shortened by 5 bases and J by 1 base, with 8 bases between the two germline ends. CDR3 in DNA: TGTGCCAGCAGCCCACAGGAGAACACTGAAGCTTTCTTT. This sequence encodes CASSPQENTEAFF.

A word on this clone: At one end the junction does not follow the germline gene, possibly because of a read error. The rearrangement uses TRBV7-6 and TRBJ2-1; D unclear. CDR3 length: 15 amino acids. CDR1 SGHVS and CDR2 FNYEAQ come from the germline V gene. CDR3 in amino acids: CAGSLNPQTYNEQFF. CDR3 coding DNA: TGTGCCGGCAGCTTAAATCCGCAGACCTACAATGAGCAGTTCTTC.

The chain couples TRBV2 to TRBJ2-5; D is uncertain. The CDR3 spans 14 residues. CDR1 SNHLY and CDR2 FYNNEI come from the germline V gene. The germline V and J ends were trimmed by 3 bases and 5 bases, with 13 bases remaining between them. CDR3 loop: CASSDRQAMETQYF. CDR3 nucleotide sequence: TGTGCCAGCAGTGACAGGCAGGCTATGGAGACCCAGTACTTC.

This chain links TRBV6-6 with TRBJ2-1; 8 bases are a match to TRBD1. The CDR3 has 13 residues. The germline CDR1 and CDR2 sequences are MNHNY and SVGAGI (reference sequence). Trimming took 0 bases from V and 14 from J; bases not matched to a gene: 6. The CDR3 DNA sequence: TGTGCCAGCAGTTACTCGTCGGACAGGGTAAAGTTCTTC. Translated: CASSYSSDRVKFF.

In its sample, this clone was seen a few times. The chain recombines TRBV28 with TRBJ1-3, with D unclear. The V end was cut by 3 bases, the J end by 0 bases, with 18 bases between. The CDR3 consists of 18 residues. Germline V gives CDR1 MDHEN, CDR2 SYDVKM. This CDR3 is CASSLNPAEAFSGNTIYF. CDR3 nucleotides: TGTGCCAGCAGTTTGAACCCGGCGGAGGCTTTCTCTGGAAACACCATATATTTT.

The chain employs TRBV18 and TRBJ1-2; D not certain. Trimming took off 4 bases at V and 4 bases at J, with 13 bases between the two ends. CDR3 size: 14 residues. Germline-derived CDR1 and CDR2 are KGHSH and LQKENI. The DNA for the CDR3 is TGTGCCAGCTCACGTGATACAGCACCCTATGGCTACACCTTC. Translated: CASSRDTAPYGYTF. The whole variable domain, filled in from reference TRBV18 and TRBJ1-2, reads NAGVMQNPRHLVRRRGQEARLRCSPMKGHSHVYWYRQLPEEGLKFMVYLQKENIIDESGMPKERFSAEFPKEGPSILRIQQVVRGDSAAYFCASSRDTAPYGYTFGSGTRLTVV.

The CDR3 region has the DNA TGTGCCAGCAGCGTCGGGAGTCGGTACGAGCAGTACTTC. Translated, it gives CASSVGSRYEQYF. The rearrangement joins TRBV9 to TRBJ2-7, with D perhaps matching TRBD2 (6 bases). The V gene lost 2 bases and the J gene lost 4 bases, with 10 bases spanning the gap. CDR3 length equals 13 residues. The germline gives CDR1 SGDLS, CDR2 YYNGEE.

The V gene is TRBV29-1, the J gene TRBJ1-5; 8 bases line up with TRBD1. The V gene end was trimmed by 4 bases and the J gene end by 6 bases; junction bases not matched to a gene: 14. The CDR3 is 16 amino acids. Germline V CDR1 and CDR2: SQVTM, ANQGSEA. CDR3 in DNA: TGCAGCGTTGGAATCGGAGGGACAGGAGGTGGTCAGCCCCAGCATTTT. Its translation: CSVGIGGTGGGQPQHF.

The chain is built from TRBV6-5 and TRBJ2-2; TRBD2 agrees at 11 bases. This CDR3 comprises 16 residues. Germline V CDR1 and CDR2: MNHEY, SVGAGI. Unmatched junction bases numbered 9, after V lost 4 bases and J lost 8 bases. CDR3 DNA: TGTGCCAGCAGTTCGGGACTAGCGGAGGGAGGGGGGGAGCTGTTTTTT. Its protein product is CASSSGLAEGGGELFF.

In its sample, this clone was seen once. The V gene is TRBV7-8, the J gene TRBJ1-1; D perhaps matches TRBD1 (6 bases). Germline CDR1 reads SGHVS; CDR2 reads FQNEAQ. Trimming shortened V by 3 bases and J by 5 bases, and 10 bases separated the two germline ends. The CDR3 consists of 13 residues. CDR3 sequence (DNA): TGTGCCAGCAGCTTTTCAGGGGATACTGAAGCTTTCTTT. Amino acids: CASSFSGDTEAFF. Full variable domain (rest looked up from reference TRBV7-8 and TRBJ1-1): GAGVSQSPRYKVAKRGQDVALRCDPISGHVSLFWYQQALGQGPEFLTYFQNEAQLDKSGLPSDRFFAERPEGSVSTLKIQRTQQEDSAVYLCASSFSGDTEAFFGQGTRLTVV.

This rearrangement joins TRBV7-2 to TRBJ2-2; D is unclear. This CDR3 region has 16 residues. Trimming pared 0 bases from V and 1 base from J, leaving 9 bases between. Germline loops: CDR1 SGHTA, CDR2 FQGNSA. For the CDR3, the DNA is TGTGCCAGCAGCTTAGCACCCCTCGGGAACACCGGGGAGCTGTTTTTT. Its translation is CASSLAPLGNTGELFF.

The chain combines TRBV9 with TRBJ2-1; 8 bases map to TRBD2. Looked up from germline, CDR1 is SGDLS and CDR2 is YYNGEE. The CDR3 has 15 amino acids. V shed 0 bases and J 9 bases; nucleotides not matched to a gene: 8. The chain's CDR3 is CASSVASGSKAEQFF. In nucleotides, the CDR3 is TGTGCCAGCAGCGTAGCGAGCGGGAGTAAGGCTGAGCAGTTCTTC. Full variable domain (missing parts from reference TRBV9 and TRBJ2-1): DSGVTQTPKHLITATGQRVTLRCSPRSGDLSVYWYQQSLDQGLQFLIQYYNGEERAKGNILERFSAQQFPDLHSELNLSSLELGDSALYFCASSVASGSKAEQFFGPGTRLTVL.

This chain links TRBV10-3 with TRBJ2-1, with D tentatively TRBD2 (6 bases). Germline-derived CDR1 and CDR2 are ENHRY and SYGVKD. This CDR3 is 15 amino acids long. V dropped 3 bases and J dropped 7 bases, with 16 bases sitting between them. CDR3 sequence reads: CAISDAAEGNNEQFF. As DNA, the CDR3 is TGTGCCATCAGTGATGCAGCGGAGGGGAATAATGAGCAGTTCTTC.

This chain links TRBV18 with TRBJ1-2; 7 nucleotides match TRBD1. Germline values: CDR1 KGHSH, CDR2 LQKENI. The V gene end was trimmed by 7 bases and the J gene end by 0 bases; junction bases not matched to a gene: 5. The CDR3 totals 14 residues. The CDR3 nucleotides are TGTGCCAGCTGGCCAGGGGGATCTAACTATGGCTACACCTTC. This gives the protein CASWPGGSNYGYTF.

The chain joins TRBV5-6 to TRBJ2-1; 12 bases are shared with TRBD2. J lost 7 bases, V lost 4 bases, and 9 bases had no gene match. Germline lookup yields CDR1 SGHDT and CDR2 YYEEEE. This CDR3 contains 16 residues. The CDR3 loop is CASSPRLAGALNEQFF. In DNA form, the CDR3 reads TGTGCCAGCAGCCCTAGACTAGCGGGAGCGTTGAATGAGCAGTTCTTC.

The chain recombines TRBV7-2 with TRBJ2-1, with 9 nucleotides matching TRBD1. J lost 5 bases, V lost 5 bases, and 1 base had no gene match. Germline-derived CDR1 and CDR2 are SGHTA and FQGNSA. The CDR3 contains 13 residues. CDR3 residues: CASSRTGDNEQFF. The CDR3, as DNA: TGTGCCAGCAGCCGGACAGGGGACAATGAGCAGTTCTTC.

The V gene is TRBV11-1, the J gene TRBJ2-5; possible D gene TRBD2, 6 bases. CDR1 is SGHAT, CDR2 FQDESV, per germline (reference sequence). The CDR3 loop spans 15 amino acids. V lost 0 bases to trimming and J lost 9 bases, with 17 bases between them. The CDR3 here is CASSLAVGRPGAQYF. CDR3 sequence (DNA): TGTGCCAGCAGCTTAGCTGTCGGGCGCCCGGGGGCCCAGTACTTC. Based on the CDR3 plus reference TRBV11-1 and TRBJ2-5, the full variable domain is EAEVAQSPRYKITEKSQAVAFWCDPISGHATLYWYRQILGQGPELLVQFQDESVVDDSQLPKDRFSAERLKGVDSTLKIQPAELGDSAMYLCASSLAVGRPGAQYFGPGTRLLVL.

J is TRBJ2-5 and V is TRBV25-1; TRBD2 is a possible D gene (5 bases). Gene TRBJ2-7 matches the end of the DNA better, so the J call may be wrong. CDR1 and CDR2 (germline): MGHDK, SYGVNS. CDR3 length: 12 residues. In DNA, the CDR3 is TGTGCCAGCAGTGAATATGAGGGCGAGCAGTACTTC. This encodes CASSEYEGEQYF.

The rearrangement uses TRBV28 and TRBJ1-5; tentative D call: TRBD1 (5 bases). CDR3 size: 17 residues. In germline, CDR1 is MDHEN, CDR2 SYDVKM. V was cut by 3 bases and J by 0 bases, with 15 bases left in between. CDR3 amino acids: CASSLVTAPYSNQPQHF. In nucleotides, the CDR3 is TGTGCCAGCAGTTTGGTGACAGCCCCCTATAGCAATCAGCCCCAGCATTTT.

Comment on this clone: Germline and junction disagree at one end, which may indicate a read error. The genes are TRBV7-8 and TRBJ1-1; D uncertain. Germline values: CDR1 SGHVS, CDR2 FQNEAQ. The CDR3 totals 15 residues. In DNA, the CDR3 is TGTGCCAGCACCTTAAGCGGCGCGAGGTCCACTGAAGCTTTCTTT. It yields the protein CASTLSGARSTEAFF.

J is TRBJ2-7 and V is TRBV4-1, with 12 positions matching TRBD2. Trimming cost V 4 bases and J 7 bases; bases outside gene matches: 8. This CDR3 is 15 amino acids long. The germline V gene has CDR1 MGHRA and CDR2 YSYEKL. CDR3 nucleotide sequence: TGCGCCAGCAGCCTTGGGACTAGCGGGTTAGGGGAGCAGTACTTC. Translated, it gives CASSLGTSGLGEQYF.

The genes are TRBV28 and TRBJ2-7; possibly TRBD1 for D (6 bases). V was pared by 1 base and J by 7 bases, with 11 bases between. Germline loops: CDR1 MDHEN, CDR2 SYDVKM. The CDR3 length is 13 residues. CDR3 bases: TGTGCCAGCAGTTTATTCAGGGGTTGGGAGCAGTACTTC. Residues: CASSLFRGWEQYF. The full variable domain, with the rest looked up from reference TRBV28 and TRBJ2-7, is DVKVTQSSRYLVKRTGEKVFLECVQDMDHENMFWYRQDPGLGLRLIYFSYDVKMKEKGDIPEGYSVSREKKERFSLILESASTNQTSMYLCASSLFRGWEQYFGPGTRLTVT.

This chain connects TRBV6-5 to TRBJ2-5, with 10 bases lining up with TRBD2. Germline trimming cut 2 bases from V and 7 bases from J; bases unmatched to any gene: 7. There are 15 residues in the CDR3. Germline CDR1 is MNHEY and CDR2 is SVGAGI. The CDR3 region is CASSYGGLAGATQYF. The CDR3 DNA reads TGTGCCAGCAGTTACGGGGGCCTAGCGGGGGCGACCCAGTACTTC.

The V and J genes are TRBV28 and TRBJ1-1; TRBD1 agrees at 8 bases. The V and J ends lost 3 bases and 4 bases, in that order; junction bases with no gene match: 13. Looked up from germline, CDR1 is MDHEN and CDR2 is SYDVKM. The CDR3 consists of 17 residues. DNA of the CDR3: TGTGCCAGCAGTTTGCAGGGGGCGATTTCATTCACCACTGAAGCTTTCTTT. Translated: CASSLQGAISFTTEAFF.

J is TRBJ2-2 and V is TRBV9, with 7 nucleotides matching TRBD2. Germline values: CDR1 SGDLS, CDR2 YYNGEE. The V gene end was trimmed by 7 bases and the J gene end by 5 bases; junction bases not matched to a gene: 14. The CDR3 contains 16 residues. The CDR3 sequence: CASCREVAADTGELFF. The CDR3 DNA sequence: TGTGCCAGCTGTCGGGAGGTGGCAGCCGATACCGGGGAGCTGTTTTTT.

J is TRBJ2-1 and V is TRBV28, with a possible D match to TRBD2 (7 bases). Per germline, CDR1 MDHEN and CDR2 SYDVKM. The CDR3 loop spans 13 amino acids. The V end was cut by 6 bases, the J end by 9 bases, with 15 bases between. The CDR3 region is CASSLRGAGEQFF. The CDR3 region has the DNA TGTGCCAGCAGCCTTCGGGGGGCCGGTGAGCAGTTCTTC.

This chain joins TRBV28 and TRBJ2-7; weak D call: TRBD1 (6 bases). This CDR3 is 18 amino acids long. The germline V gene has CDR1 MDHEN and CDR2 SYDVKM. V lost 1 base, J lost 0 bases, and 19 bases lay in between. The CDR3 loop reads CASSLFPRGIWSSYEQYF. For the CDR3, the DNA is TGTGCCAGCAGTTTATTTCCGAGGGGGATTTGGTCCTCCTACGAGCAGTACTTC.

This clone was detected a few times. The chain uses TRBV18 and TRBJ2-1; unclear D gene. The germline gives CDR1 KGHSH, CDR2 LQKENI. This CDR3 is 16 amino acids long. Trimming pared 3 bases from V and 0 bases from J, leaving 12 bases between. CDR3 sequence: CASSPLAPSSYNEQFF. In DNA form, the CDR3 reads TGTGCCAGCTCACCTCTCGCCCCGAGCTCCTACAATGAGCAGTTCTTC.